Below, one T cell receptor beta chain is given with its context. V lost 4 bases and J 8 bases, leaving 16 bases between the germline ends. CDR1 and CDR2 from the germline V gene are SGHRS and YFSETQ. The CDR3 has 15 residues. This sample was included in a study of blood T cell repertoires in COVID-19. Turning to the study itself: Spain, Italy and the United States supplied samples that represented acute and convalescent COVID-19. PBMCs, B-cell-depleted T cells, or T cells provided the cDNA or gDNA that made up the material.

This table comes from immunoSEQ multiplex PCR, and its TCRdb copy is limited to in-frame clones, with some not included. This sample has 80,000 to 100,000 clones, with 90% found just once. The sequence was collected from a man aged 55 to 70 with acute or convalescent COVID-19. This sequence joins TRBV5-1 and TRBJ1-6; maybe TRBD1 (6 bases). The sample consisted of peripheral blood. CDR3 region: CASSARQAGDSPLHF. The DNA for the CDR3 is TGCGCCAGCAGCGCCAGACAGGCTGGAGATTCACCCCTCCACTTT. Full variable domain (remainder filled in from reference TRBV5-1 and TRBJ1-6): KAGVTQTPRYLIKTRGQQVTLSCSPISGHRSVSWYQQTPGQGLQFLFEYFSETQRNKGNFPGRFSGRQFSNSRSEMNVSTLELGDSALYLCASSARQAGDSPLHFGNGTRLTVT.